Below, one TCR beta chain is given with its context. Its antigen has not been determined. Base quality data are lacking; no much larger clone is found one base away. Interpreted using the paper, the time point label stands for: baseline before first vaccination. The vaccinee samples were drawn from two UK trials, COV001 and COV002, one of which was a single-blind randomized controlled phase 2/3 trial testing AZD1222 (ChAdOx1 nCoV-19) in healthy adults. For TCRbeta chain sequencing, PBMC samples from trial participants were taken at day 0 and at day 28 after the second dose. The CDR3 regions of human TCRbeta chains were analyzed by immunosequencing. Per the original workflow: Repertoire TCRs were matched against a reference library of SARS-CoV-2-specific TCRs generated with the MIRA antigen-specificity platform. Breadth was defined as the fraction of unique TCRs that were SARS-CoV-2-associated. Depth was defined as the fraction of total T cells that were SARS-CoV-2-associated. Using the MIRA data, every spike-specific TCR was mapped to the spike region that the TCR reacted to and assigned to either a CD4 or a CD8 class. Log10-transformed breadth and depth values were compared by one-way ANOVA with Sidak's multiple comparisons tests. Here the immuneACCESS table is served through TCRdb, limited to in-frame sequences with V and J called. Missing clones are a known gap in these copies; in checked studies unresolved V genes cover under half, and the rest lacks a known reason. V and J calls and clone size are those listed in that table; D and trimming were worked out from the DNA. In this sample the table shows 60,000 to 70,000 clones, 65% to 90% of which occur a single time. Clones ranked in the top ten supply 15% to 20% of the sample.

The record originates from a study of T cell responses to AZD1222 COVID-19 vaccine (dated by TCRdb to about 2021). Regarding the study in general: AZD1222 recipients whose second dose came at about 4 weeks and those whose second dose came at about 12 weeks were combined into one group, since spike-specific TCR depth and breadth did not differ between the two schedules. A total of approximately 240 trial participants underwent TCR sequencing, of whom 207 received two doses of AZD1222 and about 25 received two doses of the MenACWY control vaccine. Trial participants were enrolled by age into subgroups of 18-55, 56-69 and 70-plus years, and roughly 150, 30 and 60 TCR-sequenced participants, respectively, were included in these subgroups.

Study-wide conclusions, independent of this receptor: The vaccine-associated CD4 TCRs covered the entire spike protein, and the dominant responses fell in regions 160-218 and 743-854. Conclusions about previously exposed vaccinees are limited because only a handful of AZD1222 recipients were SARS-CoV-2 seropositive at baseline. The 56-69-year group was small, and its depth increase did not reach significance, likely because of low power. After two AZD1222 doses, spike-specific TCR breadth and depth were significantly higher than at day 0 and than in MenACWY recipients. Most participants were white British and females outnumbered males, and the authors suggested that clonal diversity may have been underestimated. Because no samples from the day 14 peak response were available, repertoires could be characterized only after the peak T cell response. Epitopes outside the regions mutated in the B.1.351 and B.1.1.7 variants were reportedly recognized by nearly half of the unique spike-specific TCRs.

Taken from cysteine to phenylalanine, the CDR3 has 14 residues. Only the CDR3 portion is preserved as DNA: 42 bases, with reading frame beginning at the first base. Taken from the germline V gene, the CDR1 and CDR2 loops are SNHLY and FYNNEI. The V and J ends are trimmed by 5 bases and 1 base, leaving 8 bases between them. This TCR derives from an adult in good health. The sequenced sample was peripheral blood, obtained on day 0 of AZD1222 vaccination. The chain is encoded by TRBV2 joined to TRBJ2-2; matching of 5 bases hints at TRBD2 as the D gene. The CDR3 protein sequence reads: CASSSGLNTGELFF. The nucleotide sequence is TGTGCCAGCAGTTCCGGACTGAACACCGGGGAGCTGTTTTTT.